The rows below give T cell receptor beta chains drawn from one sample of a study of control samples from healthy donors and cancer patients. Sequenced by immunoSEQ multiplex PCR; TCRdb stores in-frame clones only, minus some. The sample lists 400,000 to 450,000 clones, 75% to 95% occurring once. The sample was PBMCs. These TCRs come from a man aged 35-49 years with head and neck cancer. CDR3s include the opening cysteine and the closing phenylalanine or tryptophan.

V gene	J gene	CDR3 protein
TRBV4-1	TRBJ1-1	CASSQETQLNTEAFF
TRBV4-2	TRBJ2-4	CASSQGRGDPLAKNIQYF
TRBV10-3	TRBJ2-7	CAIAGTNGYEQYF
TRBV5-1	TRBJ2-7	CASSTGDRAYEQYF
TRBV9	TRBJ2-1	CASSLEVLAGAHEQFF
TRBV6-4	TRBJ2-1	CASSRLAGVGEQFF
TRBV30	TRBJ1-4	CAWTPDSREKLFF
TRBV7-9	TRBJ2-7	CASSSPPSVGLYEQYF
TRBV18	TRBJ1-2	CASSRRQGADGYTF
TRBV11-2	TRBJ2-7	CASSLEGQGTIEQYF
TRBV5-1	TRBJ2-3	CASSFSGVSTDTQYF
TRBV9	TRBJ1-2	CASSVVDRSSDGYTF
TRBV12-5	TRBJ2-7	CASGARDRNYEQYF
TRBV4-3	TRBJ2-3	CASSPLAGGPGDTQYF
TRBV18	TRBJ2-5	CASSRTSGPQETQYF
TRBV27	TRBJ2-2	CASSLRDYTGELFF
TRBV6-1	TRBJ2-3	CASSENEVRDTQYF
TRBV14	TRBJ2-7	CASSPYRVAGARASYEQYF
TRBV4-1	TRBJ2-3	CASSLRPSTDTQYF
TRBV21-1	TRBJ2-1	CASSKAQKRTLYNEQFF
TRBV19	TRBJ2-2	CASRITGLAANTGELFF
TRBV6-1	TRBJ1-5	CASSEARAGGNQPQHF
TRBV12-5	TRBJ2-7	CASGPSWDEQYF
TRBV6-4	TRBJ1-6	CASSDSTGINSPLHF
TRBV6-5	TRBJ1-2	CASSPLPLRQGGYTF
TRBV7-2	TRBJ1-1	CASSLVRGGLNTEAFF
TRBV10-2	TRBJ2-2	CASSSRREEVSGELFF
TRBV6-6	TRBJ1-4	CASSYGVRGEKLFF
TRBV7-3	TRBJ1-2	CASSPYPGDYGYTF
TRBV9	TRBJ2-7	CASSAGGTSYEQYF
TRBV19	TRBJ2-7	CASSVGGLAGSFSYEQYF
TRBV14	TRBJ1-2	CASSQNGNYGYTF
TRBV7-9	TRBJ2-2	CASSHGTGGFGELFF
TRBV10-2	TRBJ2-2	CASSEWLAEDTGELFF
TRBV10-3	TRBJ1-4	CAISAVQGAANEKLFF
TRBV5-1	TRBJ2-1	CASSLVRNEQFF
TRBV20-1	TRBJ2-7	CSASWGPSRNEQYF
TRBV18	TRBJ1-2	CASSLGQGGYTF
TRBV30	TRBJ1-1	CAWSRGTEAFF
TRBV15	TRBJ2-7	CATSLRLGTSYEQYF
TRBV19	TRBJ1-5	CASRTQGDQPQHF
TRBV5-1	TRBJ2-2	CASSLDAGVNTGELFF
TRBV7-9	TRBJ2-1	CASSPPGQLYNEQFF
TRBV6-5	TRBJ2-7	CPLPGTVFYEQYF
TRBV28	TRBJ2-2	CASRLAGGVRTGELFF